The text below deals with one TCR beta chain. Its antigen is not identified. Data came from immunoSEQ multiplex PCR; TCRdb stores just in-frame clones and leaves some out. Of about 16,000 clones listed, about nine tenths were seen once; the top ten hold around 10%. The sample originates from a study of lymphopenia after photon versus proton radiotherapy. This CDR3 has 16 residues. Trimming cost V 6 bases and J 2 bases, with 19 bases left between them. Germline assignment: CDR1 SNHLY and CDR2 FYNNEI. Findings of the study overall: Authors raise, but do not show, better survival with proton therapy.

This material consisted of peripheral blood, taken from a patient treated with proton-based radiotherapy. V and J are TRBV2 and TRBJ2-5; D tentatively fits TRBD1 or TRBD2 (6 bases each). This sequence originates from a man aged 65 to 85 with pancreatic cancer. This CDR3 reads CASSPHGGGRQETQYF. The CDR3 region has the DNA TGTGCCAGCAGCCCCCACGGAGGGGGTCGTCAAGAGACCCAGTACTTC.